This record concerns one T cell receptor beta chain sequence. The data belong to a study of blood T cell repertoires in COVID-19. Overall study: T cells, B-cell-depleted T cells, or PBMCs provided the cDNA or gDNA that served as material.

The table came from immunoSEQ multiplex PCR; TCRdb's copy has only in-frame clones and leaves some out. Seen here are about 200,000 clones, 70% to 90% observed once, and the top ten hold roughly 19%. This CDR3 spans 13 amino acids. Per germline, CDR1 SQVTM and CDR2 ANQGSEA. With 3 bases removed from V and 7 bases from J, the gap between germline ends came to 12 bases. Seattle patients were enrolled while actively infected and followed longitudinally. The TCR sequence derives from a middle-aged man with COVID-19, enrolled during active disease. V usage is TRBV29-1 and J usage is TRBJ1-4; unclear D gene. Sequenced sample: peripheral blood. CDR3 DNA: TGCAGCGTTGAGAGGGCCCTTAGTGAAAAACTGTTTTTT. Protein sequence: CSVERALSEKLFF.